One sample yielded the 22 T cell receptor beta chains listed below, sequenced in a study of blood T cells in healthy people across ages. A J-beta primer mix and a sample-barcoded 5' primer were used in a second PCR of roughly 6 to 11 cycles. TCRdb analysed the 5' RACE reads with MiXCR anew, one entry per CDR3 protein. The sample yields hundreds of thousands of distinct CDR3 sequences, more than 45% seen once. Sample: blood. The receptor source for this set is a man aged 25-45 years in good health.

This rearrangement joins TRBV6-5 to TRBJ2-5; 7 bases agree with TRBD2. The length of the CDR3 is 14 residues. Germline V gives CDR1 MNHEY, CDR2 SVGAGI. The trim removed 6 bases at V and 5 bases at J, leaving 9 bases unmatched. The CDR3: CASSPIDGRETQYF. CDR3 in DNA: TGTGCCAGCAGCCCGATTGACGGGAGGGAGACCCAGTACTTC.

The rearrangement joins TRBV7-9 to TRBJ2-5; possibly TRBD1 or TRBD2 for D (5 bases each). The end of the DNA is better explained by TRBJ2-7, so the J call may be wrong. The germline V gene has CDR1 SEHNR and CDR2 FQNEAQ (reference sequence). The CDR3 spans 15 residues. The CDR3 nucleotides read TGTGCCAGCAGCCGAGGATGGGACGGAGACTACGAGCAGTACTTC. This codes for CASSRGWDGDYEQYF.

This rearrangement joins TRBV20-1 to TRBJ2-3; 9 bases are a match to TRBD1. Germline CDR1 reads DFQATT; CDR2 reads SNEGSKA (reference sequence). V shed 0 bases, J shed 4 bases, and the junction held 5 bases outside the gene matches. This CDR3 is built from 15 residues. The CDR3 DNA sequence: TGCAGTGCTAGAGACGACAGGGGGAACGCAGATACGCAGTATTTT. Translation: CSARDDRGNADTQYF.

The chain joins TRBV20-1 to TRBJ2-7; the D is unclear. Germline CDR1 DFQATT, CDR2 SNEGSKA (reference sequence). V was trimmed by 5 bases and J by 1 base, leaving 3 bases between them. The CDR3 is made up of 10 amino acids. This CDR3 is CSARSYEQYF. The CDR3, as DNA: TGCAGTGCTCGGTCCTACGAGCAGTACTTC.

This clonotype was seen a few times. This chain joins TRBV28 and TRBJ2-7; D might be TRBD1 (5 bases). CDR3 length: 15 residues. Germline V CDR1 and CDR2: MDHEN, SYDVKM. The V end lost 6 bases, the J end lost 5 bases, and 20 bases lay between the germline ends. For the CDR3, the DNA is TGTGCCAGCAGCCGCAGGGTGGGGATCTTCGACGAGCAGTACTTC. Protein: CASSRRVGIFDEQYF.

This CDR3 reads CASSPGAGLADTQYF. CDR3 nucleotide sequence: TGCGCCAGCAGCCCAGGAGCGGGATTGGCAGATACGCAGTATTTT. The rearrangement joins TRBV5-1 to TRBJ2-3; 7 positions agree with TRBD2. Trimming at V came to 4 bases and at J to 4 bases, leaving 9 bases not matched to a gene. The germline V gene encodes CDR1 SGHRS and CDR2 YFSETQ. CDR3 length: 15 amino acids.

This clonotype was found many times. The chain carries TRBV20-1 and TRBJ2-1; TRBD2 matches at 10 bases. The CDR3 is made up of 16 amino acids. With V trimmed by 1 base and J by 6 bases, 9 bases remained unmatched. CDR1 DFQATT and CDR2 SNEGSKA come from the germline V gene (reference sequence). CDR3 residues: CSARGGRLAGSNEQFF. The CDR3, as DNA: TGCAGTGCTAGAGGGGGGAGACTAGCGGGTAGCAATGAGCAGTTCTTC.

This chain connects TRBV15 to TRBJ2-6; 7 bases match TRBD1. The CDR3 has 20 amino acids. The germline V gene has CDR1 LNHNV and CDR2 YYDKDF (reference sequence). J lost 0 bases, V lost 0 bases, and 11 bases had no gene match. The CDR3 DNA follows: TGTGCCACCAGCAGAGATTTTATGGGGACAGCACCCTCTGGGGCCAACGTCCTGACTTTC. Its translation is CATSRDFMGTAPSGANVLTF.

The gene calls are TRBV7-9 and TRBJ2-5; 7 positions agree with TRBD1. V was pared by 5 bases and J by 1 base, with 7 bases of the junction left unmatched. CDR3 length equals 15 residues. Germline V lookup: CDR1 SEHNR, CDR2 FQNEAQ (reference sequence). The CDR3 sequence: CASSTRQGSQETQYF. CDR3 DNA: TGTGCCAGCAGCACGCGACAGGGCTCCCAAGAGACCCAGTACTTC.

The chain combines TRBV7-2 with TRBJ2-3; the D call may be TRBD1 or TRBD2 (5 bases each). In germline, CDR1 is SGHTA, CDR2 FQGNSA. CDR3 size: 14 residues. Trimming pared 1 base from V and 5 bases from J, leaving 10 bases between. CDR3 protein: CASSLVGRLDTQYF. In nucleotides, the CDR3 is TGTGCCAGCAGCTTAGTGGGACGCCTAGATACGCAGTATTTT.

The rearrangement joins TRBV4-3 to TRBJ2-4; TRBD2 matches 7 bases. The CDR3 spans 19 residues. Germline trimming cut 1 base from V and 0 bases from J; bases unmatched to any gene: 12. Germline V lookup: CDR1 LGHNA, CDR2 YSLEER. The CDR3 region has the DNA TGCGCCAGCAGCCAAGGGGGGGGAATAGGGGATGTAGCCAAAAACATTCAGTACTTC. Translated, it gives CASSQGGGIGDVAKNIQYF.

V is TRBV6-1 and J is TRBJ1-5; possible D gene TRBD1, 5 bases. The CDR3 covers 12 residues. Trimming left V 2 bases short and J 9 bases short, with 8 bases between. CDR1 and CDR2 (germline): MNHNS, SASEGT. The CDR3: CASSERRGPQHF. The DNA of the CDR3 is TGTGCCAGCAGTGAACGGAGGGGGCCCCAGCATTTT.

The chain links TRBV20-1 to TRBJ2-6; TRBD2 matches 9 bases. This CDR3 region has 18 residues. Germline loops: CDR1 DFQATT, CDR2 SNEGSKA (reference sequence). V dropped 5 bases and J dropped 0; count of bases not matched to a gene: 11. The CDR3 region is CSARNRLAARSGANVLTF. CDR3 DNA sequence: TGCAGTGCTCGCAATCGACTAGCGGCACGCTCTGGGGCCAACGTCCTGACTTTC.

This clonotype occurred a few times. The rearrangement uses TRBV29-1 and TRBJ2-5, with D maybe TRBD2 (6 bases). The germline V gene has CDR1 SQVTM and CDR2 ANQGSEA. The CDR3 runs 13 residues. The V end was cut by 6 bases, the J end by 11 bases, with 22 bases between. Here the CDR3 reads CSVAREATGEQYF. CDR3 sequence (DNA): TGCAGCGTCGCGCGGGAAGCGACCGGGGAGCAGTACTTC.

The V call is TRBV29-1, the J call TRBJ1-5; TRBD1 might be the D (6 bases). Per the germline V gene, CDR1 is SQVTM and CDR2 is ANQGSEA. The CDR3 is 12 amino acids. This CDR3 reads CRGGGVTQPQHF. The CDR3 DNA sequence: TGCAGGGGGGGGGGCGTCACTCAGCCCCAGCATTTT.

The chain couples TRBV6-5 to TRBJ2-5, with 8 bases aligning to TRBD1. The V gene's germline CDR1 is MNHEY and CDR2 SVGAGI. V dropped 6 bases and J dropped 1; count of bases not matched to a gene: 10. The CDR3 has 16 amino acids. The CDR3 spells CASREGQALTQETQYF. Written as DNA, the CDR3 is TGTGCCAGCAGGGAGGGACAGGCCCTTACCCAAGAGACCCAGTACTTC.

This clonotype was counted only a few times. J is TRBJ2-5 and V is TRBV12-3 or TRBV12-4, with 8 positions matching TRBD1. The junction had 6 bases not matched to a gene; V was cut back by 5 bases and J by 4 bases. The length of the CDR3 is 14 residues. The CDR3 here is CASSRQGPRETQYF. DNA of the CDR3: TGTGCCAGCAGTCGACAGGGGCCTCGAGAGACCCAGTACTTC.

This clonotype was recorded many times. The CDR3 reads CASSLSAQPQHF. The DNA of the CDR3 is TGTGCCAGCAGTTTATCCGCTCAGCCCCAGCATTTT. J is TRBJ1-5 and V is TRBV12-3 or TRBV12-4; D is unresolved. The CDR3 is 12 residues long. The ends were cut back, 2 bases at V and 6 bases at J, with 5 bases in the middle.

The J gene is TRBJ1-2, the V gene TRBV27; D is unresolved. From germline, CDR1 is MNHEY and CDR2 SMNVEV (reference sequence). This CDR3 contains 12 residues. Trimming removed 6 bases from V and 3 bases from J, with 8 bases in between. This CDR3 is CASRAYDYGYTF. The DNA for the CDR3 is TGTGCCAGCAGGGCCTACGACTATGGCTACACCTTC.

The V and J genes are TRBV18 and TRBJ2-5, with 10 bases lining up with TRBD2. The CDR3 length is 15 residues. Germline CDR1 reads KGHSH; CDR2 reads LQKENI. Trimming cost V 6 bases and J 5 bases; bases outside gene matches: 9. The CDR3 spells CASSSSGSRGETQYF. The CDR3 DNA sequence: TGTGCCAGCTCTTCTAGCGGGAGTAGGGGCGAGACCCAGTACTTC.

This chain uses TRBV7-2 with TRBJ2-6; D may be TRBD2 (6 bases). The CDR3 contains 17 residues. V was cut by 3 bases and J by 0 bases, with 12 bases left in between. Germline V lookup: CDR1 SGHTA, CDR2 FQGNSA. The CDR3 DNA follows: TGTGCCAGCAGCTTGGTGGGACTGATCTCTGGGGCCAACGTCCTGACTTTC. This translates into CASSLVGLISGANVLTF.

V gene TRBV7-2 combines with J gene TRBJ2-5; the match to TRBD2 covers 9 bases. The V gene end was trimmed by 5 bases and the J gene end by 5 bases; junction bases not matched to a gene: 12. The CDR3 length is 16 residues. Per the germline V gene, CDR1 is SGHTA and CDR2 is FQGNSA. CDR3 coding DNA: TGTGCCAGCAGCAACCGCCCTAGCGGGAACGGGGAGACCCAGTACTTC. Translating gives CASSNRPSGNGETQYF.